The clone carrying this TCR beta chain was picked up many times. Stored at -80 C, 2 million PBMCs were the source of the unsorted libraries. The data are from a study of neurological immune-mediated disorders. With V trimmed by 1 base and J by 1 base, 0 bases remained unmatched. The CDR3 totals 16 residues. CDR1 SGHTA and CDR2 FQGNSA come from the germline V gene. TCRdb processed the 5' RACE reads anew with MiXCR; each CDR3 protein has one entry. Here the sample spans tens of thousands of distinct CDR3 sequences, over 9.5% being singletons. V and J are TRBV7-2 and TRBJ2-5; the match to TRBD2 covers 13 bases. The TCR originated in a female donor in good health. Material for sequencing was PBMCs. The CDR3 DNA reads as TGTGCCAGCAGCTTAGGGACTAGCGGGGGCCAAGAGACCCAGTACTTC. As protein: CASSLGTSGGQETQYF. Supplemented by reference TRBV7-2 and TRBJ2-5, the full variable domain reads GAGVSQSPSNKVTEKGKDVELRCDPISGHTALYWYRQSLGQGLEFLIYFQGNSAPDKSGLPSDRFSAERTGGSVSTLTIQRTQQEDSAVYLCASSLGTSGGQETQYFGPGTRLLVL.